These T cell receptor beta chains were read from a single sample in a study of identical twins. MiXCR, applied by TCRdb to the 5' RACE reads, yields one record per CDR3 protein. The data show 350,000 to 450,000 distinct CDR3 sequences, roughly 18% seen once. The specimen was naive T cells sorted from blood. These receptors were collected from a man in his fifties or sixties in good health. Each CDR3 is given with its conserved first and last residue. The D gene is left open where the match is weak. Some rows mark clone size as missing; the rest say once, few, many or name a class of expanded clone.

V gene	clone size	J gene	D gene	CDR3 DNA	CDR3 protein
TRBV20-1	many	TRBJ2-7	TRBD2	TGCAGTGCGAAAGCTAGCGGGAGGGGCGAGCAGTACTTC	CSAKASGRGEQYF
TRBV10-3	many	TRBJ2-7	NA	TGTGCCATCAGTCGCTCACGGGACACCTACGAGCAGTACTTC	CAISRSRDTYEQYF
TRBV7-9	NA	TRBJ2-3	NA	TGTGCCAGCAGCTTAGAGGCACGGATGTCTAGCACAGATACGCAGTATTTT	CASSLEARMSSTDTQYF
TRBV12-3/TRBV12-4	NA	TRBJ2-5	NA	TGTGCCAGCAGTACCCTCGAGAGGGAGACCCAGTACTTC	CASSTLERETQYF
TRBV10-2	NA	TRBJ2-2	NA	TGCGCCAGCAGTGCGATGGGGGCCAGTTCCGGGGAGCTGTTTTTT	CASSAMGASSGELFF
TRBV4-2	NA	TRBJ1-5	NA	TGTGCCAGCAGCCTAAGTCAGGGGCGCAATCAGCCCCAGCATTTT	CASSLSQGRNQPQHF
TRBV27	few	TRBJ2-1	TRBD1	TGTGCCAGCAGTCCCGGGACAGGGGGGTGGAATGAGCAGTTCTTC	CASSPGTGGWNEQFF
TRBV28	few	TRBJ1-6	NA	TGTGCCAGCAGTTTATCAAGTAATTCACCCCTCCACTTT	CASSLSSNSPLHF
TRBV10-3	few	TRBJ1-3	NA	TGTGCCATCAGTGGGTCCGGGAACGGAAACACCATATATTTT	CAISGSGNGNTIYF
TRBV4-3	many	TRBJ2-1	TRBD2	TGCGCCAGCAGCCAAGAAGCACTAGCGGGGTTCAATGAGCAGTTCTTC	CASSQEALAGFNEQFF
TRBV4-2	many	TRBJ2-3	TRBD2	TGTGCCAGCAGCCAAGATGGGACTAGCGGGTTTAGCACAGATACGCAGTATTTT	CASSQDGTSGFSTDTQYF
TRBV25-1	many	TRBJ1-6	NA	TGTGCCAGCAGTGAATCCCGATCACCCCTCCACTTT	CASSESRSPLHF
TRBV29-1	few	TRBJ2-5	TRBD1	TGCAGCGCCCGGACAGGGCTAGAGACCCAGTACTTC	CSARTGLETQYF
TRBV30	NA	TRBJ1-2	TRBD1	TGTGCCTGGAGAAGACAGGGTGGTGGCTACACCTTC	CAWRRQGGGYTF
TRBV5-1	many	TRBJ2-1	TRBD2	TGCGCCAGCAGCGACCGACTAGCGGGGGGGCCTGGGTCCTACAATGAGCAGTTCTTC	CASSDRLAGGPGSYNEQFF
TRBV19	NA	TRBJ1-5	NA	TGTGCCAGTAGTATGGACAGTTTCTACAATCAGCCCCAGCATTTT	CASSMDSFYNQPQHF
TRBV9	NA	TRBJ2-7	NA	TGTGCCAGCAGCGTAGAGACGGGTCTCCAGGACGAGCAGTACTTC	CASSVETGLQDEQYF
TRBV29-1	NA	TRBJ2-5	NA	TGCAGCGTTGAAGATAGGACAGTCCAAGAGACCCAGTACTTC	CSVEDRTVQETQYF
TRBV7-2	many	TRBJ2-3	NA	TGTGCCAGCAGCTACCTGATGGGGGATACGCAGTATTTT	CASSYLMGDTQYF
TRBV4-3	many	TRBJ2-7	TRBD2	TGCGCCAGCAGCCAAGGGGGCGGGAGTATCTACGAGCAGTACTTC	CASSQGGGSIYEQYF
TRBV7-9	NA	TRBJ2-5	TRBD2	TGTGCCAGCAGCTTATCTCGCGGGGGGGCCGTAGAGACCCAGTACTTC	CASSLSRGGAVETQYF
TRBV6-2/TRBV6-3	many	TRBJ1-6	NA	TGTGCCAGCAGTTACGGGGCCTGGAATTCACCCCTCCACTTT	CASSYGAWNSPLHF
TRBV20-1	many	TRBJ1-2	NA	TGCAGTGCCGTTGGGGTCCGGCCTCTCTATGGCTACACCTTC	CSAVGVRPLYGYTF
TRBV7-2	few	TRBJ2-6	NA	TGTGCCAGCAGCCCTGGACCGTATTGGGCCAACGTCCTGACTTTC	CASSPGPYWANVLTF
TRBV5-1	few	TRBJ2-7	TRBD2	TGCGCCAGCAGCGCCGGACTAGCGGAGAGATTTCAGTACTTC	CASSAGLAERFQYF
TRBV2	NA	TRBJ2-7	NA	TGTGCCAGCAGGAATAGACAGTATCCCTACGAGCAGTACTTC	CASRNRQYPYEQYF
TRBV5-1	many	TRBJ1-6	TRBD1	TGCGCCAGCAGCTCGGGGGACAGCTATAATTCACCCCTCCACTTT	CASSSGDSYNSPLHF